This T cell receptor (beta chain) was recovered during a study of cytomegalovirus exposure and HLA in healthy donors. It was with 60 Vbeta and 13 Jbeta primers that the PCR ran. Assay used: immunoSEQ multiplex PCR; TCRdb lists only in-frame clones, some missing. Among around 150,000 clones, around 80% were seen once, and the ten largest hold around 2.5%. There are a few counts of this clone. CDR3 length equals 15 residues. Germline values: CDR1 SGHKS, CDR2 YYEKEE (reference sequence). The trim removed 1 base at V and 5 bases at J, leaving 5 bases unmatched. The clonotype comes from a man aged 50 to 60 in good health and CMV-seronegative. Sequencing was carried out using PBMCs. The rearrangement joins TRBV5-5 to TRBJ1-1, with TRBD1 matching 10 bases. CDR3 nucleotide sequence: TGTGCCAGCAGCTTGTGGGACAGGGGAGGTACTGAAGCTTTCTTT. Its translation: CASSLWDRGGTEAFF.